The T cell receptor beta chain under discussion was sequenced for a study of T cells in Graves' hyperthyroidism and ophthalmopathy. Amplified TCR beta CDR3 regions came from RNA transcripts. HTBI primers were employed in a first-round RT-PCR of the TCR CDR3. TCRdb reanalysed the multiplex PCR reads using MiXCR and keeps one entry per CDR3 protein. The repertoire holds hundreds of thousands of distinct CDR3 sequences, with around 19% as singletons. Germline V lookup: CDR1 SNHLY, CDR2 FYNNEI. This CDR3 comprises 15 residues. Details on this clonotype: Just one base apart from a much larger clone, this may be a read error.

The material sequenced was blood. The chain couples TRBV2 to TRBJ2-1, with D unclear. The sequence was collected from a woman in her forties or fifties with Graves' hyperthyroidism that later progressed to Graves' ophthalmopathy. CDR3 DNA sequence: TGTGCCAGCAGTCGGACGGCGAGCTCCTACAATGAGCAGTCCTTC. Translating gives CASSRTASSYNEQSF.